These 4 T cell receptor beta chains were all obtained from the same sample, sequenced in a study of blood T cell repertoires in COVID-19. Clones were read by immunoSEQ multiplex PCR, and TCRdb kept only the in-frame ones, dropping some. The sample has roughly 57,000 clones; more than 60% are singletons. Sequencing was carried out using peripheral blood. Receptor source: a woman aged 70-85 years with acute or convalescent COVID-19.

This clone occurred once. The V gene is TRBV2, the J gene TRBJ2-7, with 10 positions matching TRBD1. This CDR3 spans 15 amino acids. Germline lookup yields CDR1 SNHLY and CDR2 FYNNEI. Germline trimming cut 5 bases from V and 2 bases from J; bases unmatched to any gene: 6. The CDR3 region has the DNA TGTGCCAGCAGTCTGGACAGGGGGTTGACCTACGAGCAGTACTTC. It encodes CASSLDRGLTYEQYF.

The CDR3 DNA reads as TGTGCCTGGAGTGGGACATCTAGGGCTGGCTATGGCTACACCTTC. Protein product: CAWSGTSRAGYGYTF. This rearrangement joins TRBV30 to TRBJ1-2, with D possibly matching TRBD1 (5 bases). Germline V gene sequence: CDR1 GTSNPN, CDR2 SVGIG (reference sequence). This CDR3 contains 15 residues. V was pared by 1 base and J by 4 bases, with 16 bases between.

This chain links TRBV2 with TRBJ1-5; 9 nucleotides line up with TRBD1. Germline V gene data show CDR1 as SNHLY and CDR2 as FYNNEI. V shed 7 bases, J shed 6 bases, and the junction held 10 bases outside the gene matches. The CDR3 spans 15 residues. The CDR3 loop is CASKGDRAVGQPQHF. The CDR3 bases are TGTGCCAGCAAGGGGGACAGGGCCGTAGGTCAGCCCCAGCATTTT.

The CDR3 DNA sequence: TGTGCCACCAGTGATTTGGACAGGAGCAATCAGCCCCAGCATTTT. This encodes CATSDLDRSNQPQHF. The chain is built from TRBV24-1 and TRBJ1-5, with TRBD1 as a possible D gene (6 bases). Germline V gives CDR1 KGHDR, CDR2 SFDVKD. V lost 0 bases to trimming and J lost 1 base, with 6 bases between them. The CDR3 contains 15 residues.